This record concerns one T cell receptor beta chain sequence. The sample originates from a study of T cell changes during pregnancy in multiple sclerosis. Assay used: immunoSEQ multiplex PCR; TCRdb lists only in-frame clones, some missing. The sample includes around 57,000 clones, roughly 91% of them seen just once. The material was peripheral blood, obtained in the third trimester of pregnancy. This TCR was sampled from a female donor in good health, enrolled as a control in a pregnancy study.

CDR3 bases: TGTGCCAGCAGCTTAGGTACAGGGAACACTGAAGCTTTCTTT. This gives the protein CASSLGTGNTEAFF. The V and J genes are TRBV5-8 and TRBJ1-1; tentatively, D is TRBD1 (5 bases). Trimming removed 2 bases at V and 1 base at J, with 9 bases between. CDR1 and CDR2 from the germline V gene are SGHTS and YDEGEE. This CDR3 is 14 amino acids long.